This is a list of T cell receptor beta chains from one sample in a study of CD8+ T cells in alopecia areata. Clones were read by immunoSEQ multiplex PCR, and TCRdb kept only the in-frame ones, dropping some. The table includes about 210,000 clones, around 65% detected once. Sequenced material: CD4+ T cells sorted from blood, taken between weeks 44 and 45, from a patient treated with tofacitinib. These receptors were taken from a human donor with alopecia areata. The conserved cysteine and the conserved F or W are not part of the CDR3 here. A D gene is named only where the DNA matches it firmly. Clone size, where shown, is once, few, many, or a class for clones that have expanded.

V gene	clone size	J gene	D gene	CDR3 length	CDR3 protein
TRBV30	.	TRBJ2-7	TRBD1	14	AWSSSGTGVPYEQY
TRBV30	.	TRBJ2-7	TRBD1	11	ACNGDRGWEQY
TRBV5-6	few	TRBJ1-1	.	13	ASSLPDGGATEAF
TRBV4-3	few	TRBJ1-2	.	13	ASSQDDLNNYGYT
TRBV30	.	TRBJ1-4	.	13	AWREKGTRNEKLF
TRBV9	few	TRBJ1-1	.	11	ASSGGVNTEAF
TRBV29-1	.	TRBJ2-2	.	11	SVDQGYTGELF
TRBV7-2	.	TRBJ1-1	.	11	ASSLIGGTEAF
TRBV7-7	.	TRBJ2-5	.	12	ASSLFASAETQY
TRBV29-1	.	TRBJ1-2	.	12	SVYVMSANYGYT
TRBV7-3	.	TRBJ2-1	TRBD2	13	ASSLRTSGGSEQF
TRBV15	.	TRBJ2-6	.	15	ATSTKGQNSGANVLT
TRBV29-1	few	TRBJ1-1	.	11	SVRFRGGTEAF
TRBV9	.	TRBJ2-7	.	11	ASSVLAGYEQY
TRBV15	.	TRBJ2-7	TRBD1	14	ATSRDQGQGRYEQY
TRBV6-5	.	TRBJ1-6	TRBD1	10	ATGTGDTRLH
TRBV27	once	TRBJ2-4	TRBD2	15	ASSSPLAGLAKNIQY
TRBV15	.	TRBJ1-3	.	11	ATRGGGGNTIY
TRBV27	.	TRBJ1-4	.	11	ASSLSSGEKLF
TRBV14	few	TRBJ2-3	.	9	ASSQASTQY
TRBV19	.	TRBJ1-1	.	10	ASLNVNTEAF
TRBV7-9	.	TRBJ2-7	TRBD1	11	ASSYSGQGFLY
TRBV7-2	few	TRBJ2-6	TRBD1	15	ASSLWTGLTGANVLT
TRBV7-2	few	TRBJ2-1	TRBD2	11	ASRLAGSNEQF
TRBV29-1	.	TRBJ2-5	.	12	SVGGGVSQETQY
TRBV10-1	.	TRBJ1-5	.	8	ASSVEPQH
TRBV2	.	TRBJ2-3	.	14	ASSEPRGRGTDTQY
TRBV29-1	.	TRBJ2-7	TRBD1	10	SVEDRAYEQY
TRBV5-6	.	TRBJ1-2	TRBD1	15	ASSLVSLGQVNYGYT
TRBV29-1	.	TRBJ1-1	.	9	SGSRDTEAF
TRBV5-1	.	TRBJ2-2	.	14	ASSNGGAEGTGELF
TRBV4-1	once	TRBJ2-7	TRBD2	15	ASSQFLAGGTSYEQY
TRBV11-3	few	TRBJ1-1	.	13	ASSSTPQPNTEAF
TRBV14	few	TRBJ1-4	.	13	ASSSGTAVNEKLF
TRBV15	.	TRBJ1-1	.	14	ATSRGVLDPDTEAF
TRBV19	few	TRBJ1-5	.	12	ASSIVPGDQPQH
TRBV5-1	.	TRBJ1-1	.	13	ASSLVGGPNTEAF
TRBV29-1	.	TRBJ2-3	TRBD1	11	SVEDGQGDTQY
TRBV7-2	.	TRBJ2-7	.	11	ASSLGVSRVPY
TRBV29-1	.	TRBJ1-2	TRBD1	12	SVAKGTGEYGYT
TRBV4-3	few	TRBJ1-6	.	15	ASSQDLGNSYNSPLH